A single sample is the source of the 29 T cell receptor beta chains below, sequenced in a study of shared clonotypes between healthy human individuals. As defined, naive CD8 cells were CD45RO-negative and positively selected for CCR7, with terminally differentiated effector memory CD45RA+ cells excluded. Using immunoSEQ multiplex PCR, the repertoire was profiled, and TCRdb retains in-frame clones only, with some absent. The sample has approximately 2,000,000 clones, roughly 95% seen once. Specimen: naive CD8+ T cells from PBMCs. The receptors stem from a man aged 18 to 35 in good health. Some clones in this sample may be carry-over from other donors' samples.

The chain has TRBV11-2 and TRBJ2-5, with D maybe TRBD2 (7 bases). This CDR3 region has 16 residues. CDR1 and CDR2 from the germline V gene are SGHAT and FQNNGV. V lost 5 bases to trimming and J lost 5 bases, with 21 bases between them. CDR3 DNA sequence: TGTGCCAGCAGCCCCCTTAGGGGGGGTATATGGGAGACCCAGTACTTC. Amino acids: CASSPLRGGIWETQYF.

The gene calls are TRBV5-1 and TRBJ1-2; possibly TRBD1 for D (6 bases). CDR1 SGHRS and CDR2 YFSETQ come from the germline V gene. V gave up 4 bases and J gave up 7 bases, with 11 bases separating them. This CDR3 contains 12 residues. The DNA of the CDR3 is TGCGCCAGCAGCCATGACAGGACTGGCTACACCTTC. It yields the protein CASSHDRTGYTF. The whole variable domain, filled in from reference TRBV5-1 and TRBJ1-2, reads KAGVTQTPRYLIKTRGQQVTLSCSPISGHRSVSWYQQTPGQGLQFLFEYFSETQRNKGNFPGRFSGRQFSNSRSEMNVSTLELGDSALYLCASSHDRTGYTFGSGTRLTVV.

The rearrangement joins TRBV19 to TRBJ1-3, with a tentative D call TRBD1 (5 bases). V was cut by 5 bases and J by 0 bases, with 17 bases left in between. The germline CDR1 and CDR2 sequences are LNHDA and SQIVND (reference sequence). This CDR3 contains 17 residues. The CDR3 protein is CASSYPGPRSSGNTIYF. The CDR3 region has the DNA TGTGCCAGTAGTTACCCGGGACCGAGATCCTCTGGAAACACCATATATTTT.

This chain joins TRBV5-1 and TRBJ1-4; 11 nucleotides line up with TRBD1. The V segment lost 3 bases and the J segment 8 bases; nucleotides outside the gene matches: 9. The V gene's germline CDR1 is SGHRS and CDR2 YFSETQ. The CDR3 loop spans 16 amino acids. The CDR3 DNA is TGCGCCAGCAGCTCCACGTATGGACAGGGGGCGGAAAAACTGTTTTTT. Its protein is CASSSTYGQGAEKLFF.

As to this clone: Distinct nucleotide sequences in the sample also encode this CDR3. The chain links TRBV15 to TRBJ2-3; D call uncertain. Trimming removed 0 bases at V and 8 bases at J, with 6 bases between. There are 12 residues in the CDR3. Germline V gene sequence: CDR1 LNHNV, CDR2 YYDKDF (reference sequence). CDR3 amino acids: CATSRDLGTQYF. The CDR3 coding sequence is TGTGCCACCAGCAGAGACTTGGGTACGCAGTATTTT.

CDR3 protein: CASSPIQIRAGLNEKLFF. The DNA for the CDR3 is TGTGCCAGCTCACCGATTCAAATAAGAGCGGGCCTTAATGAAAAACTGTTTTTT. The genes are TRBV18 and TRBJ1-4; unclear D gene. Germline V lookup: CDR1 KGHSH, CDR2 LQKENI. The ends were cut back, 3 bases at V and 4 bases at J, with 21 bases in the middle. CDR3 length: 18 amino acids.

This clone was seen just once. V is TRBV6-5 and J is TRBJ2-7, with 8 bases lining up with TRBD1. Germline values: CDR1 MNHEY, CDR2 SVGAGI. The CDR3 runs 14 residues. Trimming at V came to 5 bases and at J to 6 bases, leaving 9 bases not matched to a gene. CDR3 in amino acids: CASSIGRGRVEQYF. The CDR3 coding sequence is TGTGCCAGCAGTATCGGCAGGGGGCGCGTCGAGCAGTACTTC.

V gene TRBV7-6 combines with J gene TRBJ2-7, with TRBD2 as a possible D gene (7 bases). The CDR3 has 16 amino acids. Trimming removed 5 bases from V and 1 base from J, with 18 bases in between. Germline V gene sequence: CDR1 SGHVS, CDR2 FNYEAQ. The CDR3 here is CASSPGASGRSYEQYF. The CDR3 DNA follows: TGTGCCAGCAGCCCGGGGGCTAGCGGAAGGTCCTACGAGCAGTACTTC. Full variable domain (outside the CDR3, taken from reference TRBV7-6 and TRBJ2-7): GAGVSQSPRYKVTKRGQDVALRCDPISGHVSLYWYRQALGQGPEFLTYFNYEAQQDKSGLPNDRFSAERPEGSISTLTIQRTEQRDSAMYRCASSPGASGRSYEQYFGPGTRLTVT.

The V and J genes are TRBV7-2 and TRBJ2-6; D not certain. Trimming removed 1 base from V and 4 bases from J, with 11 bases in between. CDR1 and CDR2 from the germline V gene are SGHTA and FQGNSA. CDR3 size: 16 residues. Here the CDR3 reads CASSLVWESGANVLTF. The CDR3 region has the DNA TGTGCCAGCAGCTTAGTATGGGAATCAGGGGCCAACGTCCTGACTTTC.

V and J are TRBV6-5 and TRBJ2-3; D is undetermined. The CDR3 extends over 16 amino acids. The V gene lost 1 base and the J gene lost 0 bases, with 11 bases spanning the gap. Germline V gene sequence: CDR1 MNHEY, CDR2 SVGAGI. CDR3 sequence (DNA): TGTGCCAGCAGTTACTGGTCAGGTGAAAGCACAGATACGCAGTATTTT. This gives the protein CASSYWSGESTDTQYF.

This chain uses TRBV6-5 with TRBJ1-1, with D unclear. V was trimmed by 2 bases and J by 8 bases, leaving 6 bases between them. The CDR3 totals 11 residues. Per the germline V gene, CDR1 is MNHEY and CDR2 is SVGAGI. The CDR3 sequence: CASSYGQEAFF. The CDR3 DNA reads TGTGCCAGCAGTTACGGGCAAGAAGCTTTCTTT.

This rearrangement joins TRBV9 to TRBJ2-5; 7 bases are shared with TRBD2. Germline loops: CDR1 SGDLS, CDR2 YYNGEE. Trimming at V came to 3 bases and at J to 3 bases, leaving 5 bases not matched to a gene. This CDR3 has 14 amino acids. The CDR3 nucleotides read TGTGCCAGCAGCGGGAGGGGAGGGGAAGAGACCCAGTACTTC. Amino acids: CASSGRGGEETQYF.

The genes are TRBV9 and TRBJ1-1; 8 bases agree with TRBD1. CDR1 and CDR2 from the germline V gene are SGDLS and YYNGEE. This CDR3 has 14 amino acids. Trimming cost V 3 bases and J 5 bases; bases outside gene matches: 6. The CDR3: CASSAEQGGTEAFF. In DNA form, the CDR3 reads TGTGCCAGCAGCGCCGAACAGGGGGGGACTGAAGCTTTCTTT.

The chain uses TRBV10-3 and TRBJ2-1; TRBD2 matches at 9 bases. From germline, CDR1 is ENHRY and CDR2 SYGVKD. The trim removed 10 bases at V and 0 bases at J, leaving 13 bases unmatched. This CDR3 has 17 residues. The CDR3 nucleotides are TGTGCCAGCGCTACAGGACTAGCGCAAAGCTCCTACAATGAGCAGTTCTTC. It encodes CASATGLAQSSYNEQFF.

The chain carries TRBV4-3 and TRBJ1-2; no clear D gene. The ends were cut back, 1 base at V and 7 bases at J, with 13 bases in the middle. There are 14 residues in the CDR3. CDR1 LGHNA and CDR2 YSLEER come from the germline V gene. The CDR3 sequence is CASSQVESRGGYTF. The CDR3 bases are TGCGCCAGCAGCCAAGTGGAGTCACGTGGTGGCTACACCTTC.

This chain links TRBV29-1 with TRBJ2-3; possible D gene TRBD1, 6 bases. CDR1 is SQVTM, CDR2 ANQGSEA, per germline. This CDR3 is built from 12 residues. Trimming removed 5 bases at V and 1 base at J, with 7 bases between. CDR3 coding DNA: TGCAGCGTTCGGACAGGCACAGATACGCAGTATTTT. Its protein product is CSVRTGTDTQYF.

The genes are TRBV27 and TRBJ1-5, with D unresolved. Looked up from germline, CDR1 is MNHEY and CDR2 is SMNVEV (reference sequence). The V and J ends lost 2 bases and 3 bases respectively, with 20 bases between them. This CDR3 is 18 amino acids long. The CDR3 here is CASSLIAPYARSNQPQHF. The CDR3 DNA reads TGTGCCAGCAGTTTAATTGCACCCTACGCCCGGTCCAATCAGCCCCAGCATTTT.

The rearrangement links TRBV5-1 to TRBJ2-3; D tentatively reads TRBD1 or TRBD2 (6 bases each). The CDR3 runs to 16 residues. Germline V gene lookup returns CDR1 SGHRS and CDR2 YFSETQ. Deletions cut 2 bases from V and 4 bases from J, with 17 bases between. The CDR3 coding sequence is TGCGCCAGCAGCTTCGTCGGAGGGGGTCTTTCAGATACGCAGTATTTT. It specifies CASSFVGGGLSDTQYF.

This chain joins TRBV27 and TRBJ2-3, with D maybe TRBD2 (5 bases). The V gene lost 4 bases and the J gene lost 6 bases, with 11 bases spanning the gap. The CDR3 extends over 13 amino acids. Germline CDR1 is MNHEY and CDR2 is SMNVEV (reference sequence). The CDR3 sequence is CASSSGSGDTQYF. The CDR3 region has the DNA TGTGCCAGCAGTTCGGGGTCGGGGGATACGCAGTATTTT.

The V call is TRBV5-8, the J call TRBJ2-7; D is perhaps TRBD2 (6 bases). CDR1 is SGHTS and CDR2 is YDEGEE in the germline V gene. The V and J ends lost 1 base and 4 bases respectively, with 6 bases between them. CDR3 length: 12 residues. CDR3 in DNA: TGTGCCAGCAGCTTGCGGGGGTACGAGCAGTACTTC. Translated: CASSLRGYEQYF.

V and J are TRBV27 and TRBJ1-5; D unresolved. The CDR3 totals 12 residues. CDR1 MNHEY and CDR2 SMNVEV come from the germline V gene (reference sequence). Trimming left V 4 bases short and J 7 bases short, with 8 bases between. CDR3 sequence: CASSSVGQPQHF. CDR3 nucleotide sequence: TGTGCCAGCAGTTCCGTAGGGCAGCCCCAGCATTTT.

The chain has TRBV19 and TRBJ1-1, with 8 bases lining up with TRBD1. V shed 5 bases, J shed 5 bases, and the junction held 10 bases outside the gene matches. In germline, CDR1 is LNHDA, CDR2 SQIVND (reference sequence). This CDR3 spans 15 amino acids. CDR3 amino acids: CASSPYGQGSTEAFF. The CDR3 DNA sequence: TGTGCCAGTAGTCCATACGGACAGGGTTCGACTGAAGCTTTCTTT.

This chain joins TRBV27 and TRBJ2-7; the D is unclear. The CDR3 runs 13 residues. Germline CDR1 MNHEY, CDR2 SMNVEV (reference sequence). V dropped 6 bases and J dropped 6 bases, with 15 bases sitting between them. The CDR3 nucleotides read TGTGCCAGCAGGGGTCGGCGAGGATTCGAGCAGTACTTC. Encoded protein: CASRGRRGFEQYF.

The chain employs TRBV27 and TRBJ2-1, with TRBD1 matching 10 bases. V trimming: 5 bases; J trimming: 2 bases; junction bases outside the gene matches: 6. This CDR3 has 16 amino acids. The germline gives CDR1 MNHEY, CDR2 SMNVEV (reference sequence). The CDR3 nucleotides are TGTGCCAGCAGTCCCAGGGACAGGGGCACCTACAATGAGCAGTTCTTC. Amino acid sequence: CASSPRDRGTYNEQFF.

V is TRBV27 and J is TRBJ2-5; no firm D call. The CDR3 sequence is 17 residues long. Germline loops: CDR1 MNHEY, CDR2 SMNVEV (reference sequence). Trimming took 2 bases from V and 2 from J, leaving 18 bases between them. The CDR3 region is CASSLTPPPWGQETQYF. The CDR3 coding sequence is TGTGCCAGCAGTTTAACCCCTCCCCCATGGGGACAAGAGACCCAGTACTTC.

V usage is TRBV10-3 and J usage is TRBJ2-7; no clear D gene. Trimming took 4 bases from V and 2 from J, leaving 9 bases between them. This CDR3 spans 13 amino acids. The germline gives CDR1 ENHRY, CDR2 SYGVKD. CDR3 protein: CAISGAETYEQYF. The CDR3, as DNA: TGTGCCATCAGTGGGGCGGAAACCTACGAGCAGTACTTC.

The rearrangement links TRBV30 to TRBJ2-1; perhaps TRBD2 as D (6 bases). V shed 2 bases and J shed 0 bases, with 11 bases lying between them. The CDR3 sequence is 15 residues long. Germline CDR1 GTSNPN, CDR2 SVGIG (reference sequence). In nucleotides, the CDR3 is TGTGCCTGGAGTCGGGTGGAGGGCTCCTACAATGAGCAGTTCTTC. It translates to CAWSRVEGSYNEQFF.

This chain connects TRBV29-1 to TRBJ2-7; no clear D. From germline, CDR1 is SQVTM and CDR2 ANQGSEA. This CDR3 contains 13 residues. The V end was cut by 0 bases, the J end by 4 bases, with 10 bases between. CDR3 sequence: CSVEDQVTYEQYF. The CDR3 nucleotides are TGCAGCGTTGAAGACCAGGTCACGTACGAGCAGTACTTC.

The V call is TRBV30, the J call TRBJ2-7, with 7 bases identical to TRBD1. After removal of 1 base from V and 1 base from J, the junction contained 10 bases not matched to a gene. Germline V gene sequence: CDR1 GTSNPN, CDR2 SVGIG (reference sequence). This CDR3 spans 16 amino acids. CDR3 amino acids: CAWSAHPQGESYEQYF. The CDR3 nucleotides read TGTGCCTGGAGTGCCCATCCGCAGGGGGAGTCCTACGAGCAGTACTTC. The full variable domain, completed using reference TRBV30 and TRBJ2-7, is SQTIHQWPATLVQPVGSPLSLECTVEGTSNPNLYWYRQAAGRGLQLLFYSVGIGQISSEVPQNLSASRPQDRQFILSSKKLLLSDSGFYLCAWSAHPQGESYEQYFGPGTRLTVT.